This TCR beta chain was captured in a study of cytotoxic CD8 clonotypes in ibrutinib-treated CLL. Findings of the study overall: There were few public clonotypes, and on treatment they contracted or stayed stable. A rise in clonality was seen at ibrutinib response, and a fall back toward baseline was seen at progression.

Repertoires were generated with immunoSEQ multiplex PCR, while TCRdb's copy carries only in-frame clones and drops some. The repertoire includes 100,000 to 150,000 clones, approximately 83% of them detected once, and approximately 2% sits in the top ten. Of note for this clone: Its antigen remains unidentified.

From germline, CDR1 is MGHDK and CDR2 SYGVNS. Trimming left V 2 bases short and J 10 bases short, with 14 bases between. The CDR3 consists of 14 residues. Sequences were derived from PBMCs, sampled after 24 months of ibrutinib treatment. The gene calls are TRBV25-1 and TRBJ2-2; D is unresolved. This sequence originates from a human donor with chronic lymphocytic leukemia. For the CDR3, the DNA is TGTGCCAGCAGTGAAAATCGTATAACAGAGGAGCTGTTTTTT. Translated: CASSENRITEELFF.